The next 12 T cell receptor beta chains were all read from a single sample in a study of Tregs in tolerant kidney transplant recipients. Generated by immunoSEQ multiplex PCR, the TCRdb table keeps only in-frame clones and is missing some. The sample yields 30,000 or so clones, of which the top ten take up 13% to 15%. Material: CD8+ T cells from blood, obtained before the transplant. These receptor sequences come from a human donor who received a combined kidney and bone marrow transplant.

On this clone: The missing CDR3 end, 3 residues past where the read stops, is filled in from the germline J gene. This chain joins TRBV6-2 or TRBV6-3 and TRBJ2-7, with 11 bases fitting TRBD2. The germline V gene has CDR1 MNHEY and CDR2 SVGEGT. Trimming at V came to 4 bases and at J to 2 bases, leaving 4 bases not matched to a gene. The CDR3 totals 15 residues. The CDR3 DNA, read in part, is TGTGCCAGCAGTTCCGGGACTAGCGGCACCTACGAG. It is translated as CASSSGTSGTYE. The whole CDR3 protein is CASSSGTSGTYEQYF.

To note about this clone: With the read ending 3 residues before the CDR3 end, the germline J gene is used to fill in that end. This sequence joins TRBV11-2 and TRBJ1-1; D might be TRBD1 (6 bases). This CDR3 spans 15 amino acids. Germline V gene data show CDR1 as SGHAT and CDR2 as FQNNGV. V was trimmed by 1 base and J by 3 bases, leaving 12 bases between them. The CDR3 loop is CASSLVGGAYTEAFF. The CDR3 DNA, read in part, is TGTGCCAGCAGCTTAGTTGGGGGGGCGTACACTGAA.

The CDR3 loop reads CASSDASGGSYNEQFF. Partial CDR3 DNA: TGTGCCAGCAGTGATGCTAGCGGGGGTTCCTACAATGAG. This chain joins TRBV6-1 and TRBJ2-1; 10 bases fit TRBD2. The read ends 3 residues early relative to the CDR3; the germline J gene fills the gap. The germline gives CDR1 MNHNS, CDR2 SASEGT. The J segment lost 1 base and the V segment lost 3 bases, leaving 3 bases of the junction unmatched. The CDR3 length is 16 residues.

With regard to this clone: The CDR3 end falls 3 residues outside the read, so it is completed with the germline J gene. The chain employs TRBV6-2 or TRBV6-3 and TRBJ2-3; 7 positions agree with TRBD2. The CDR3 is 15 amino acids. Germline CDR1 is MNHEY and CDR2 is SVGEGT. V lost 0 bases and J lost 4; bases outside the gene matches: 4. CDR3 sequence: CASSYSGLEADTQYF. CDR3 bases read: TGTGCCAGCAGTTACTCCGGACTAGAGGCAGATACG.

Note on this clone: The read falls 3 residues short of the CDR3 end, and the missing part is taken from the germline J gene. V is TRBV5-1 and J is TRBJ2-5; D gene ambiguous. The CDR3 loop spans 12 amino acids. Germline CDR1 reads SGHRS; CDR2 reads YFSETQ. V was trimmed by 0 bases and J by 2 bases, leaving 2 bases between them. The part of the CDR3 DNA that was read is TGCGCCAGCAGCTTGGCTCAAGAGACC. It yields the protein CASSLAQET. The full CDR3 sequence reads CASSLAQETQYF.

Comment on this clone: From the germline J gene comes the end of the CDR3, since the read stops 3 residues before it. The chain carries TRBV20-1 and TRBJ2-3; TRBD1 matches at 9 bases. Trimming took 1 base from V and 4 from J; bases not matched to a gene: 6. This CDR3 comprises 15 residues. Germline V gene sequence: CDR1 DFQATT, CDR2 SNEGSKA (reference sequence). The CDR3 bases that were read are TGCAGTGCTAGAGGGGACAGGGTGGAAGCAGATACG. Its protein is CSARGDRVEADT. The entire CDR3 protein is CSARGDRVEADTQYF.

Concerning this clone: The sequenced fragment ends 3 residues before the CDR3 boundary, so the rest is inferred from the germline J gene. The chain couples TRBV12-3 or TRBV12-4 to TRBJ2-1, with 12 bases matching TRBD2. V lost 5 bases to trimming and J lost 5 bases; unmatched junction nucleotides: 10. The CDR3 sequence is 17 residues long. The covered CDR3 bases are TGTGCCAGCAGTCCTCGACTAGCGGGAGAGGGGAACAATGAG. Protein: CASSPRLAGEGNNE. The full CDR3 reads CASSPRLAGEGNNEQFF.

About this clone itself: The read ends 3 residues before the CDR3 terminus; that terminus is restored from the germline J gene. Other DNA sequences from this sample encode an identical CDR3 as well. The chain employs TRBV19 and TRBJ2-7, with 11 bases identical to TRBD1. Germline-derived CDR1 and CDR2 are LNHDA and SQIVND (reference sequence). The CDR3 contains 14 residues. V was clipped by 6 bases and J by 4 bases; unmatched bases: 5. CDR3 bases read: TGTGCCAGTAGCCCGGGACAGGGGGGTTACGAG. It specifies CASSPGQGGYE. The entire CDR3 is CASSPGQGGYEQYF.

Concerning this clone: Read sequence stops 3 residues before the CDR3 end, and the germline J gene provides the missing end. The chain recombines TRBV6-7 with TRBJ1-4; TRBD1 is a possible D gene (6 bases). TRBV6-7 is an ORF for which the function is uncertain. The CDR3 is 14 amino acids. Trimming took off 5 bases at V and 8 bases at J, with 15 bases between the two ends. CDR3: CASSRRQEEEKLFF. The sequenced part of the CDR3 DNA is TGTGCCAGCAGTCGCCGACAGGAGGAGGAAAAA.

The CDR3 sequence is CSAREPGTPINYGYTF. The part of the CDR3 DNA that was read is TGCAGTGCTAGAGAACCCGGGACTCCTATTAACTATGGC. V and J are TRBV20-1 and TRBJ1-2; a possible D gene is TRBD1 (5 bases). The read ends 3 residues early relative to the CDR3; the germline J gene fills the gap. Trimming took 0 bases from V and 1 from J, leaving 15 bases between them. CDR3 length equals 16 residues. The V gene's germline CDR1 is DFQATT and CDR2 SNEGSKA (reference sequence).

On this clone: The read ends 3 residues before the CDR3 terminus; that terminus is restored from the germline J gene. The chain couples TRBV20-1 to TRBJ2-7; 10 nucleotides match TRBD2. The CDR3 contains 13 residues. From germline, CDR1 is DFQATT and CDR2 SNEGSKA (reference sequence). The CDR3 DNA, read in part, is TGCTCTCCTAGATCTAGCGGGAGTTACGAG. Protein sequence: CSPRSSGSYE. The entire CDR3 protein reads CSPRSSGSYEQYF.

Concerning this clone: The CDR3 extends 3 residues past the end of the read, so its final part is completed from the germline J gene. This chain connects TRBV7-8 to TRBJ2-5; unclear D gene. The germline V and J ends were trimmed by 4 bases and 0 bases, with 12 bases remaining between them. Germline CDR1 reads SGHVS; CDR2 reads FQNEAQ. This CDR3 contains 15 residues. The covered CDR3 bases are TGTGCCAGCAGCTCCTCTAGGCAGAACCAAGAGACC. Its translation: CASSSSRQNQET. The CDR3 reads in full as CASSSSRQNQETQYF.